One sample yielded the 15 T cell receptor beta chains listed below, sequenced in a study of T cells generated in artificial thymic organoids. Separate semi-nested PCRs amplified TCRalpha and TCRbeta libraries using constant-region reverse primers in TRAC or TRBC. TCRdb recomputed calls from the 5' RACE reads with MiXCR, one row per CDR3 protein. The table has about 2,500 distinct CDR3 sequences, 11% seen once. The sample taken for sequencing was naive CD8+ T cells from the thymus. Subset meaning: CD3+TCRalphabeta+CD8SP T cells; for blood, CD45RO-CCR7+ naive CD8+ T cells. These receptors all come from a human donor who gave cord blood stem cells for thymic organoid culture, a cardiac surgery patient who gave postnatal thymus, or a blood donor (not recorded which).

This clonotype rates as medium-sized. This sequence joins TRBV12-3 or TRBV12-4 and TRBJ1-4, with D unclear. V shed 6 bases and J shed 8 bases, with 16 bases lying between them. The CDR3 totals 14 residues. The CDR3 region is CASRELGGREKLFF. DNA of the CDR3: TGTGCCAGCAGAGAGTTAGGAGGACGAGAAAAACTGTTTTTT.

This clonotype is deemed medium-sized. The rearrangement links TRBV3-1 to TRBJ2-2; maybe TRBD1 (6 bases). Germline values: CDR1 LGHDT, CDR2 YNNKEL (reference sequence). The CDR3 spans 17 residues. V was shortened by 2 bases and J by 4 bases, with 17 bases between the two germline ends. DNA of the CDR3: TGTGCCAGCAGCCAACCCACAGGGTTATTGGTCACCGGGGAGCTGTTTTTT. Translated, it gives CASSQPTGLLVTGELFF.

By proportion, this clonotype is medium-sized. V and J are TRBV29-1 and TRBJ2-1; TRBD1 or TRBD2 may be the D gene (6 bases each). The V end was cut by 2 bases, the J end by 4 bases, with 15 bases between. CDR1 is SQVTM, CDR2 ANQGSEA, per germline. The CDR3 consists of 15 residues. The CDR3 sequence: CSVERAGTPYNEQFF. CDR3 sequence (DNA): TGCAGCGTTGAAAGGGCGGGGACACCGTACAATGAGCAGTTCTTC.

This clonotype is medium-sized within its sample. The rearrangement links TRBV20-1 to TRBJ2-1; 7 bases map to TRBD2. The CDR3 runs to 16 residues. With 2 bases clipped from V and 2 bases from J, the junction kept 9 bases outside the gene matches. Germline values: CDR1 DFQATT, CDR2 SNEGSKA (reference sequence). The CDR3, as DNA: TGCAGTGCTAGATTGCCCCTAGCGGTTCCCTACAATGAGCAGTTCTTC. Amino acids: CSARLPLAVPYNEQFF.

In this sample, this clonotype is medium-sized (0.01 to 0.1%). DNA for the CDR3: TGTGCCAGCAGTTTAGACGGTTACGAGCAGTACTTC. It specifies CASSLDGYEQYF. The chain combines TRBV27 with TRBJ2-7; D is uncertain. The CDR3 spans 12 residues. The V end was cut by 2 bases, the J end by 4 bases, with 6 bases between. CDR1 is MNHEY, CDR2 SMNVEV, per germline (reference sequence).

Sample share makes this clonotype medium-sized. The chain's CDR3 is CASSGLAGEDTQYF. CDR3 bases: TGTGCCAGCAGCGGACTAGCGGGTGAGGATACGCAGTATTTT. The chain uses TRBV12-3 or TRBV12-4 and TRBJ2-3, with 11 nucleotides matching TRBD2. The V gene end was trimmed by 6 bases and the J gene end by 6 bases; junction bases not matched to a gene: 5. CDR3 size: 14 residues.

By share of the sample, this clonotype is medium-sized (0.01 to 0.1%). V gene TRBV7-8 combines with J gene TRBJ2-7, with D uncertain. Trimming took 1 base from V and 2 from J, leaving 12 bases between them. CDR1 and CDR2 (germline): SGHVS, FQNEAQ. This CDR3 is 15 amino acids long. Here the CDR3 reads CASSLVSMVPYEQYV. CDR3 sequence (DNA): TGTGCCAGCAGCTTAGTTTCTATGGTGCCCTACGAGCAGTACGTC.

This clonotype qualifies as medium-sized (0.01 to 0.1%). One end of the junction does not line up with germline, which may come from a read error. The chain uses TRBV2 and TRBJ2-4; D is undetermined. The CDR3 extends over 12 amino acids. Germline V gene data show CDR1 as SNHLY and CDR2 as FYNNEI. For the CDR3, the DNA is TGTGCCAGCAGTAAGGGTGGGCAGGATAAGGACTTC. Protein product: CASSKGGQDKDF.

Within the sample, this clonotype is medium-sized. The J gene is TRBJ2-7, the V gene TRBV7-9, with D unresolved. This CDR3 has 12 amino acids. Trimming took 3 bases from V and 5 from J, leaving 8 bases between them. Germline V gene lookup returns CDR1 SEHNR and CDR2 FQNEAQ (reference sequence). The CDR3 is CASSFLGDEQYF. The CDR3 nucleotides are TGTGCCAGCAGCTTCCTGGGCGACGAGCAGTACTTC.

This clonotype was detected only a few times. The chain has TRBV5-1 and TRBJ1-1, with D perhaps TRBD1 (6 bases). Germline-derived CDR1 and CDR2 are SGHRS and YFSETQ. The V and J ends lost 7 bases and 1 base respectively, with 8 bases between them. The CDR3 sequence is 12 residues long. The CDR3 DNA reads as TGCGCCAGCCAGGGGCAGAACACTGAAGCTTTCTTT. This encodes CASQGQNTEAFF.

This clonotype is termed medium-sized (0.01 to 0.1%). The junction and the germline gene differ at one end; a read error may be behind it. The chain carries TRBV4-1 and TRBJ2-7, with TRBD1 as a possible D gene (5 bases). The CDR3 runs to 14 residues. CDR1 is MGHRA and CDR2 is YSYEKL in the germline V gene. CDR3 nucleotides: TGCGCCAGCAGCCAAGACTCCAGGGTCTGGGTCAAGGACTTC. Translating gives CASSQDSRVWVKDF.

The chain uses TRBV27 and TRBJ2-7; no reliable D call. This CDR3 is 13 amino acids long. Between the trimmed V and J ends, which lost 3 bases and 3 bases, there was a span of 9 bases. Germline V lookup: CDR1 MNHEY, CDR2 SMNVEV (reference sequence). The CDR3 is CASSFGRNYEQYF. The CDR3, as DNA: TGTGCCAGCAGTTTCGGCAGGAACTACGAGCAGTACTTC.

This clonotype was recorded a few times. The J gene is TRBJ2-3, the V gene TRBV4-1; 12 bases map to TRBD2. Germline V gives CDR1 MGHRA, CDR2 YSYEKL. Germline trimming cut 4 bases from V and 4 bases from J; bases unmatched to any gene: 6. There are 16 residues in the CDR3. DNA of the CDR3: TGCGCCAGCAGCCCGCTAGCGGGAGGGGACGCAGATACGCAGTATTTT. Its translation is CASSPLAGGDADTQYF.

By sample share, this clonotype is medium-sized. The V and J genes are TRBV27 and TRBJ1-5, with D uncertain. V lost 5 bases to trimming and J lost 3 bases, with 11 bases between them. CDR1 is MNHEY, CDR2 SMNVEV, per germline (reference sequence). The CDR3 is made up of 14 amino acids. This CDR3 is CASSPLGPNQPQHF. DNA for the CDR3: TGTGCCAGCAGTCCCCTAGGTCCCAATCAGCCCCAGCATTTT.

This clonotype has just a few counts. The chain joins TRBV5-1 to TRBJ2-3; D is perhaps TRBD2 (6 bases). V was pared by 5 bases and J by 5 bases, with 24 bases between. The CDR3 sequence is 17 residues long. Germline CDR1 and CDR2: SGHRS and YFSETQ. CDR3 nucleotide sequence: TGCGCCAGCAGACGGTTTACTAGCCCCTCCCGTGTAGATACGCAGTATTTT. Residues: CASRRFTSPSRVDTQYF.